The following is a TCR beta chain sequence with its context. These data originate in a study of blood T cell repertoires in COVID-19. The overall study: T cells, B-cell-depleted T cells, or PBMCs provided the cDNA or gDNA that served as material.

The germline CDR1 and CDR2 sequences are SNHLY and FYNNEI. The CDR3 is made up of 13 amino acids. J was trimmed by 1 base and V by 8 bases; bases with no gene match: 3. The participants were between roughly 18 and 100 years old and came from roughly 24 US areas. Among Cohort 3 donors, those recovered had two negative PCRs, clearance, or symptom resolution. Per the authors' pipeline: Amplification of reference gene primers was used by the study to estimate nucleated cell counts. This table comes from immunoSEQ multiplex PCR, and its TCRdb copy is limited to in-frame clones, with some not included. From that table come the V and J calls and clone size; the DNA was used to work out D and trimming. The repertoire holds a few hundred thousand clones, with roughly 90% as singletons.

The genes are TRBV2 and TRBJ2-5; 8 bases are shared with TRBD1. Sequences were obtained from PBMCs or T cells enriched from blood (not recorded which). The receptor was isolated from a woman in her 30s who had recovered from COVID-19. The CDR3: CASGGTGQETQYF. CDR3 DNA: TGTGCCAGCGGGGGGACAGGCCAAGAGACCCAGTACTTC.